This TCR beta chain was captured in a study of T-cell memory formation after mild COVID-19. Across the whole study: TCR clusters showed largely donor specificity.

This CDR3 has 18 amino acids. Trimming at V came to 2 bases and at J to 5 bases, leaving 14 bases not matched to a gene. The V gene's germline CDR1 is KGHDR and CDR2 SFDVKD. Study-level points and caveats: Day 37-peaking second-wave clones had unconfirmed SARS-CoV-2 specificity. CM and EM subsets held most contracting CD4+ clones; EMRA held CD8+ ones.

With respect to this clonotype: The antigen is not known.

Libraries for TCRalpha and TCRbeta carried sample barcodes and unique molecular identifiers via 5'RACE. Using its own MiXCR run on the 5' RACE reads, TCRdb lists one record per CDR3 protein. Among 470,000 or so distinct CDR3 sequences listed, roughly 25% were seen once. This chain connects TRBV24-1 to TRBJ2-7, with 10 bases matching TRBD1. The TCR comes from an adult woman who had mild COVID-19 (a few samples of this study predate the infection). Cell type and time point are not known. Sequencing input: PBMCs or a T cell subset sorted from them (not recorded which). CDR3 bases: TGTGCCACCAGTGATTCAAGACAGGGGGCGCGAGGTATCGACGAGCAGTACTTC. As protein: CATSDSRQGARGIDEQYF.